These 30 T cell receptor beta chains originate from one sample sequenced in a study of blood T cell repertoires in COVID-19. Here immunoSEQ multiplex PCR was the method, and the copy in TCRdb shows in-frame clones only, minus some. This sample has 150,000 to 200,000 clones; 65% to 90% occur once, and the top ten carry more than 6%. Sequencing was carried out using peripheral blood. These receptors all stem from a woman in her thirties or forties with COVID-19, enrolled during active disease.

The chain couples TRBV3-1 (or the pseudogene TRBV3-2) to TRBJ2-7, with D perhaps TRBD1 (5 bases). V was clipped by 1 base and J by 2 bases, with 9 bases between them. This CDR3 region has 14 residues. Germline-derived CDR1 and CDR2 are LGHDT and YNNKEL (reference sequence). CDR3 nucleotides: TGTGCCAGCAGCCAAGGGCTGGGGCCCTACGAGCAGTACTTC. Translated: CASSQGLGPYEQYF.

The chain carries TRBV6-1 and TRBJ2-5; D is unclear. V was cut by 1 base and J by 6 bases, with 6 bases left in between. Germline V lookup: CDR1 MNHNS, CDR2 SASEGT. The CDR3 has 12 residues. In DNA form, the CDR3 reads TGTGCCAGCAGTGAAGGAGCGCAGACCCAGTACTTC. It translates to CASSEGAQTQYF.

The V call is TRBV18, the J call TRBJ2-7; 7 positions agree with TRBD1. The ends lost 5 bases at V and 6 bases at J; junction bases unmatched: 7. Germline CDR1 KGHSH, CDR2 LQKENI. The CDR3 contains 13 residues. Here the CDR3 reads CASSSQGSGEQYV. CDR3 sequence (DNA): TGTGCCAGCTCATCACAGGGGTCTGGCGAGCAGTACGTC.

The gene calls are TRBV27 and TRBJ2-5; TRBD1 might be the D (6 bases). The germline V and J ends were trimmed by 3 bases and 4 bases, with 15 bases remaining between them. Germline V gene lookup returns CDR1 MNHEY and CDR2 SMNVEV (reference sequence). The CDR3 runs to 15 residues. Here the CDR3 reads CASSLALGRGETQYF. The CDR3 region has the DNA TGTGCCAGCAGTTTGGCCCTAGGCAGGGGAGAGACCCAGTACTTC.

This clone occurred a few times. The rearrangement links TRBV19 to TRBJ1-5, with TRBD1 as a possible D gene (5 bases). V was clipped by 4 bases and J by 1 base, with 11 bases between them. Germline CDR1 and CDR2: LNHDA and SQIVND (reference sequence). CDR3 length equals 15 residues. CDR3 amino acids: CASSTWRGSNQPQHF. DNA for the CDR3: TGTGCCAGTAGTACGTGGAGGGGAAGCAATCAGCCCCAGCATTTT.

In regard to this clone: The sample has other DNA sequences that encode this CDR3 too. CDR3 sequence: CASSESLYNEQFF. CDR3 nucleotides: TGCGCCAGCAGTGAGTCGCTATACAATGAGCAGTTCTTC. This chain links TRBV10-1 with TRBJ2-1; D call uncertain. The CDR3 has 13 residues. V lost 0 bases, J lost 4 bases, and 4 bases lay in between. Germline CDR1 WNHNN, CDR2 SYGVQD (reference sequence).

This clone was recorded a few times. The CDR3 sequence is CASSNRLAGGGELFF. For the CDR3, the DNA is TGTGCCAGCAGCAACAGACTAGCGGGAGGAGGGGAGCTGTTTTTT. This chain links TRBV3-1 (or the pseudogene TRBV3-2) with TRBJ2-2; 13 bases map to TRBD2. CDR3 length: 15 residues. Germline CDR1 reads LGHDT; CDR2 reads YNNKEL (reference sequence). V lost 5 bases to trimming and J lost 8 bases; unmatched junction nucleotides: 5.

In its sample, this clone was seen a few times. Other DNA sequences in this sample translate to the same CDR3. This rearrangement joins TRBV18 to TRBJ2-5, with TRBD1 as a possible D gene (6 bases). The germline V gene encodes CDR1 KGHSH and CDR2 LQKENI. The V gene lost 3 bases and the J gene lost 3 bases, with 8 bases spanning the gap. This CDR3 contains 13 residues. In DNA, the CDR3 is TGTGCCAGCTCACCTGGACAGAAAGAGACCCAGTACTTC. The encoded protein is CASSPGQKETQYF.

The chain couples TRBV11-2 to TRBJ2-7; 8 nucleotides match TRBD1. Germline-derived CDR1 and CDR2 are SGHAT and FQNNGV. The CDR3 covers 13 residues. The DNA of the CDR3 is TGTGCCAGCAGCTTCCTGACCGGACAGGGCGTTTCAGTC. Protein product: CASSFLTGQGVSV.

The chain's CDR3 is CSVGGIRNEQFF. The CDR3 DNA reads as TGCAGCGTTGGCGGGATCCGAAATGAGCAGTTCTTC. The gene calls are TRBV29-1 and TRBJ2-1, with D possibly being TRBD2 (6 bases). The CDR3 is 12 amino acids. Trimming removed 4 bases from V and 7 bases from J, with 11 bases in between. Germline CDR1 reads SQVTM; CDR2 reads ANQGSEA.

The chain links TRBV29-1 to TRBJ2-3; D remains ambiguous. V lost 3 bases to trimming and J lost 3 bases, with 10 bases between them. The CDR3 length is 13 residues. CDR1 is SQVTM and CDR2 is ANQGSEA in the germline V gene. DNA of the CDR3: TGCAGCGTTGATCTAACTACAACAGATACGCAGTATTTT. Protein sequence: CSVDLTTTDTQYF.

This clone was seen only a few times. The gene calls are TRBV5-1 and TRBJ2-1; 13 bases agree with TRBD2. CDR1 SGHRS and CDR2 YFSETQ come from the germline V gene. V dropped 4 bases and J dropped 3; count of bases not matched to a gene: 7. CDR3 size: 17 residues. The chain's CDR3 is CASSPLLAGGDYNEQFF. In DNA, the CDR3 is TGCGCCAGCAGCCCCCTACTAGCGGGGGGGGACTACAATGAGCAGTTCTTC.

The chain combines TRBV29-1 with TRBJ2-1; 10 bases are shared with TRBD1. V dropped 7 bases and J dropped 7; count of bases not matched to a gene: 7. Germline CDR1 reads SQVTM; CDR2 reads ANQGSEA. The CDR3 spans 13 residues. The CDR3 protein is CSGTGTGANEQFF. DNA for the CDR3: TGCAGCGGGACCGGGACAGGGGCAAATGAGCAGTTCTTC.

The V and J genes are TRBV4-1 and TRBJ1-6, with 7 bases that match TRBD1. The V segment lost 1 base and the J segment 8 bases; nucleotides outside the gene matches: 2. Germline assignment: CDR1 MGHRA and CDR2 YSYEKL. CDR3 length: 14 residues. The CDR3: CASSQGTGYSPLHF. CDR3 nucleotide sequence: TGCGCCAGCAGCCAAGGGACAGGATATTCACCCCTCCACTTT.

This chain joins TRBV7-9 and TRBJ2-3; TRBD2 might be the D (6 bases). Germline V gene lookup returns CDR1 SEHNR and CDR2 FQNEAQ (reference sequence). V was clipped by 3 bases and J by 1 base, with 14 bases between them. CDR3 length equals 16 residues. CDR3 loop: CASSFVTSRGTDTQYF. The CDR3 coding sequence is TGTGCCAGCAGCTTCGTGACTAGTCGGGGCACAGATACGCAGTATTTT. Complete variable domain (other parts from reference TRBV7-9 and TRBJ2-3): DTGVSQNPRHKITKRGQNVTFRCDPISEHNRLYWYRQTLGQGPEFLTYFQNEAQLEKSRLLSDRFSAERPKGSFSTLEIQRTEQGDSAMYLCASSFVTSRGTDTQYFGPGTRLTVL.

The sample holds a few counts of this clone. The rearrangement joins TRBV27 to TRBJ2-7; 7 bases agree with TRBD1. This CDR3 is 13 amino acids long. The V segment lost 5 bases and the J segment 6 bases; nucleotides outside the gene matches: 7. Germline-derived CDR1 and CDR2 are MNHEY and SMNVEV (reference sequence). The DNA of the CDR3 is TGTGCCAGCAGTACGGGACAGTTGGGCGAGCAGTACTTC. Protein sequence: CASSTGQLGEQYF.

The chain uses TRBV19 and TRBJ2-5; 8 nucleotides align to TRBD2. Germline loops: CDR1 LNHDA, CDR2 SQIVND (reference sequence). The CDR3 runs 15 residues. After removal of 5 bases from V and 5 bases from J, the junction contained 10 bases not matched to a gene. The CDR3 nucleotides read TGTGCCAGTAGTTTCCTCTCGGGGGGGCGTGAGACCCAGTACTTC. Translated, it gives CASSFLSGGRETQYF.

The chain carries TRBV7-8 and TRBJ1-5; 7 bases agree with TRBD1. Looked up from germline, CDR1 is SGHVS and CDR2 is FQNEAQ. The CDR3 spans 16 residues. The V gene end was trimmed by 1 base and the J gene end by 5 bases; junction bases not matched to a gene: 8. The CDR3 DNA reads TGTGCCAGCAGCTTAGTTCCGGTAGGGGGCGATCAGCCCCAGCATTTT. Amino acid sequence: CASSLVPVGGDQPQHF.

The rearrangement uses TRBV4-2 and TRBJ2-3; 7 bases are a match to TRBD1. The germline CDR1 and CDR2 sequences are LGHNA and YNFKEQ. V lost 3 bases, J lost 0 bases, and 15 bases stayed unmatched. The CDR3 sequence is 19 residues long. CDR3 protein: CASSQPLGLGTASTDTQYF. The CDR3 DNA is TGTGCCAGCAGCCAGCCCTTGGGTCTAGGGACAGCTAGCACAGATACGCAGTATTTT.

The chain couples TRBV4-2 to TRBJ2-5, with D possibly matching TRBD2 (5 bases). The ends were cut back, 1 base at V and 5 bases at J, with 14 bases in the middle. The germline gives CDR1 LGHNA, CDR2 YNFKEQ. This CDR3 region has 15 residues. CDR3 nucleotide sequence: TGTGCCAGCAGCCAAGGACGGGGAGAGAGTGAGACCCAGTACTTC. This sequence encodes CASSQGRGESETQYF.

Here the CDR3 DNA reads TGTGCCAGCAGCCCCCCCCGATCCCGGGTGTACGAGCAGTACGTC. Its protein is CASSPPRSRVYEQYV. The rearrangement links TRBV6-8 to TRBJ2-7; D gene unclear. Germline lookup yields CDR1 MNHGY and CDR2 SAAAGT. The CDR3 loop spans 15 amino acids. The V gene lost 6 bases and the J gene lost 4 bases, with 19 bases spanning the gap.

The CDR3 here is CASSATGRGEKLFF. The DNA of the CDR3 is TGTGCCAGCAGCGCGACAGGGAGAGGAGAAAAACTGTTTTTT. The J gene is TRBJ1-4, the V gene TRBV5-4; 7 bases line up with TRBD1. This CDR3 has 14 residues. Germline V gives CDR1 SGHNT, CDR2 YYREEE (reference sequence). Trimming at V came to 4 bases and at J to 8 bases, leaving 8 bases not matched to a gene.

This chain connects TRBV6-2 or TRBV6-3 to TRBJ2-5; the D gene is possibly TRBD1 (6 bases). In germline, CDR1 is MNHEY, CDR2 SVGEGT. The CDR3 is made up of 17 amino acids. Trimming stripped 2 bases from V and 2 bases from J, with 18 bases between. The CDR3, as DNA: TGTGCCAGCAGTTACACACTGGCAGGGGCTCTGCAAGAGACCCAGTACTTC. Its translation is CASSYTLAGALQETQYF.

The gene calls are TRBV5-4 and TRBJ2-6, with TRBD2 identical over 7 bases. Germline CDR1 and CDR2: SGHNT and YYREEE (reference sequence). J gave up 0 bases and V 6 bases, and 12 bases lay outside the gene matches. This CDR3 region has 18 residues. The CDR3 reads CASNPGGVSHSGANVLTF. CDR3 nucleotides: TGTGCCAGCAACCCTGGGGGGGTCTCGCACTCTGGGGCCAACGTCCTGACTTTC.

The V call is TRBV28, the J call TRBJ1-2, with D possibly TRBD1 on 5 matching bases. Germline CDR1 MDHEN, CDR2 SYDVKM. The CDR3 totals 12 residues. The V and J ends lost 3 bases and 4 bases respectively, with 6 bases between them. The CDR3 coding sequence is TGTGCCAGCAGTTTGCAGGGCTATGGCTACACCTTC. Protein: CASSLQGYGYTF.

This chain joins TRBV11-2 and TRBJ2-3; a weak D match, TRBD1 (7 bases). The V end lost 1 base, the J end lost 3 bases, and 8 bases lay between the germline ends. CDR3 length equals 14 residues. Germline lookup yields CDR1 SGHAT and CDR2 FQNNGV. As DNA, the CDR3 is TGTGCCAGCAGCTTAGCAGGGGGGACAGATACGCAGTATTTT. As protein: CASSLAGGTDTQYF.

The chain carries TRBV5-4 and TRBJ1-6; D gene uncertain. V shed 0 bases and J shed 0 bases, with 4 bases lying between them. The CDR3 consists of 15 residues. Germline CDR1 reads SGHNT; CDR2 reads YYREEE (reference sequence). In DNA, the CDR3 is TGTGCCAGCAGCTTGGGTAGCTCCTATAATTCACCCCTCCACTTT. The encoded protein is CASSLGSSYNSPLHF.

The V and J genes are TRBV7-3 and TRBJ2-5; 16 bases align to TRBD2. This CDR3 contains 16 residues. The V segment lost 5 bases and the J segment 9 bases; nucleotides outside the gene matches: 9. CDR1 is SGHTA and CDR2 is FQGTGA in the germline V gene. CDR3 sequence: CASSPQGLAGGGAQYF. The DNA of the CDR3 is TGTGCCAGCAGCCCCCAGGGACTAGCGGGAGGGGGGGCCCAGTACTTC.

The chain recombines TRBV5-4 with TRBJ2-3, with 10 positions matching TRBD2. The CDR3 loop spans 15 amino acids. The ends lost 5 bases at V and 7 bases at J; junction bases unmatched: 10. Per the germline V gene, CDR1 is SGHNT and CDR2 is YYREEE (reference sequence). In DNA, the CDR3 is TGTGCCAGCAGTCGGCCCGGGACTAGCGCGCATACGCAGTATTTT. The encoded protein is CASSRPGTSAHTQYF.

The chain has TRBV4-1 and TRBJ2-4; D may be TRBD2 (7 bases). The CDR3 covers 18 residues. Germline V gives CDR1 MGHRA, CDR2 YSYEKL. Trimming pared 0 bases from V and 2 bases from J, leaving 17 bases between. The chain's CDR3 is CASSQDREGGGTKNIQYF. The CDR3 coding sequence is TGCGCCAGCAGCCAAGATCGTGAGGGGGGAGGGACCAAAAACATTCAGTACTTC.